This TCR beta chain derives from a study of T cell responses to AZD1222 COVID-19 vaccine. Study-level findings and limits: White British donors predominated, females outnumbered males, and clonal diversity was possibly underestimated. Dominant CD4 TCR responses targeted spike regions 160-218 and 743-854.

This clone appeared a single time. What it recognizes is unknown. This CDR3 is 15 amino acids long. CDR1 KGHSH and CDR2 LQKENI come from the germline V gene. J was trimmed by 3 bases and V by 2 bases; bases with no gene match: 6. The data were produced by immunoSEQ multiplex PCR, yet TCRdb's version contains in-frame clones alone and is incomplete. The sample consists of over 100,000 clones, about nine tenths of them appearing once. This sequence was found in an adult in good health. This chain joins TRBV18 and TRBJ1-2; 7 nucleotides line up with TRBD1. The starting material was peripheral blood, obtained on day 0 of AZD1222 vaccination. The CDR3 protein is CASSPEIRGDYGYTF. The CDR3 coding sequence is TGTGCCAGCTCACCAGAGATCAGGGGGGACTATGGCTACACCTTC.